The 12 T cell receptor beta chains in this list originate from one sample, sequenced in a study of PD-1 blockade in classical Hodgkin lymphoma. The time point: cycle 4 day 1 (C4D1), after less than seven weeks of nivolumab. There was relapse after autologous stem cell transplantation in every patient, and there was variation in brentuximab vedotin exposure. The data were produced by immunoSEQ multiplex PCR, yet TCRdb's version contains in-frame clones alone and is incomplete. In the table there are roughly 100,000 clones, 78% of which are singletons. This specimen consisted of peripheral blood mononuclear cells (PBMCs), obtained before the fourth cycle of nivolumab. The source is a human donor with classical Hodgkin lymphoma.

The sample holds one count of this clone. V and J are TRBV28 and TRBJ2-1; 9 nucleotides align to TRBD2. This CDR3 is built from 16 residues. Germline-derived CDR1 and CDR2 are MDHEN and SYDVKM. Losses at the gene ends were 6 bases for V and 2 bases for J; bases not matched to a gene: 8. CDR3: CASSSLAGAPYNEQFF. In DNA form, the CDR3 reads TGTGCCAGCAGCTCCTTAGCGGGAGCCCCCTACAATGAGCAGTTCTTC.

The genes are TRBV19 and TRBJ1-6, with D possibly TRBD1 on 5 matching bases. Germline V CDR1 and CDR2: LNHDA, SQIVND (reference sequence). Trimming removed 4 bases from V and 6 bases from J, with 19 bases in between. The length of the CDR3 is 17 residues. CDR3 in DNA: TGTGCCAGTAGTACCTTACAAGGGGCGTCGCGTAATTCACCCCTCCACTTT. It encodes CASSTLQGASRNSPLHF.

The rearrangement joins TRBV6-5 to TRBJ2-7; D not certain. Trimming left V 5 bases short and J 1 base short, with 3 bases between. CDR1 and CDR2 (germline): MNHEY, SVGAGI. This CDR3 is 11 amino acids long. CDR3 DNA: TGTGCCAGCAGTAAATCCTACGAGCAGTACTTC. This encodes CASSKSYEQYF.

The rearrangement joins TRBV7-9 to TRBJ2-7; 8 nucleotides agree with TRBD1. The CDR3 contains 16 residues. CDR1 SEHNR and CDR2 FQNEAQ come from the germline V gene (reference sequence). V was pared by 7 bases and J by 6 bases, with 17 bases of the junction left unmatched. The CDR3 reads CASMPRTGQGAVEQYF. As DNA, the CDR3 is TGTGCCAGCATGCCCCGAACTGGGCAGGGGGCTGTCGAGCAGTACTTC.

This chain joins TRBV4-3 and TRBJ1-4, with TRBD1 as a possible D gene (6 bases). Trimming cost V 0 bases and J 3 bases, with 8 bases left between them. The CDR3 length is 15 residues. Germline V gives CDR1 LGHNA, CDR2 YSLEER. In DNA form, the CDR3 reads TGCGCCAGCAGCCAAGAGAGGGGGGCTAATGAAAAACTGTTTTTT. Protein sequence: CASSQERGANEKLFF.

This clone was seen a few times. The genes are TRBV5-1 and TRBJ2-1, with 8 bases lining up with TRBD2. The CDR3 spans 15 residues. In germline, CDR1 is SGHRS, CDR2 YFSETQ. J lost 0 bases, V lost 4 bases, and 3 bases had no gene match. The DNA of the CDR3 is TGCGCCAGCAGCCTACTAGCGGACTCCTACAATGAGCAGTTCTTC. Its translation: CASSLLADSYNEQFF. The complete variable domain, with remaining parts taken from reference TRBV5-1 and TRBJ2-1, reads KAGVTQTPRYLIKTRGQQVTLSCSPISGHRSVSWYQQTPGQGLQFLFEYFSETQRNKGNFPGRFSGRQFSNSRSEMNVSTLELGDSALYLCASSLLADSYNEQFFGPGTRLTVL.

This chain uses TRBV6-5 with TRBJ2-7, with TRBD2 identical over 7 bases. The V and J ends lost 5 bases and 3 bases, in that order; junction bases with no gene match: 4. This CDR3 is 13 amino acids long. The germline V gene has CDR1 MNHEY and CDR2 SVGAGI. The CDR3 loop reads CASSKGTNYEQYF. CDR3 nucleotides: TGTGCCAGCAGTAAGGGGACTAACTACGAGCAGTACTTC.

This clone was recorded a few times. This chain links TRBV27 with TRBJ1-2; no reliable D call. CDR1 is MNHEY and CDR2 is SMNVEV in the germline V gene (reference sequence). V dropped 1 base and J dropped 3 bases, with 12 bases sitting between them. This CDR3 is built from 15 residues. The CDR3 sequence: CASSLWAARYYGYTF. In DNA form, the CDR3 reads TGTGCCAGCAGTTTATGGGCAGCACGATACTATGGCTACACCTTC.

This rearrangement joins TRBV2 to TRBJ2-3, with unresolved D. Trimming removed 6 bases from V and 4 bases from J, with 5 bases in between. Germline CDR1 is SNHLY and CDR2 is FYNNEI. CDR3 length: 11 residues. CDR3 nucleotide sequence: TGTGCCAGCAGGCTCTCAGATACGCAGTATTTT. Translated, it gives CASRLSDTQYF. Supplemented by reference TRBV2 and TRBJ2-3, the full variable domain reads EPEVTQTPSHQVTQMGQEVILRCVPISNHLYFYWYRQILGQKVEFLVSFYNNEISEKSEIFDDQFSVERPDGSNFTLKIRSTKLEDSAMYFCASRLSDTQYFGPGTRLTVL.

This clone was detected only a few times. CDR3: CASSGPTENIQYF. The CDR3 region has the DNA TGTGCCAGCAGTGGCCCGACAGAAAACATTCAGTACTTC. This chain connects TRBV28 to TRBJ2-4; D might be TRBD1 (5 bases). V lost 5 bases and J 5 bases, leaving 10 bases between the germline ends. CDR3 length: 13 amino acids. In germline, CDR1 is MDHEN, CDR2 SYDVKM.

The CDR3 DNA sequence: TGTGCCAGCAGCTTGACCTCGAACACTGAAGCTTTCTTT. As protein: CASSLTSNTEAFF. The chain recombines TRBV7-9 with TRBJ1-1; D call uncertain. Germline CDR1 SEHNR, CDR2 FQNEAQ (reference sequence). The germline V and J ends were trimmed by 3 bases and 1 base, with 6 bases remaining between them. The CDR3 contains 13 residues.

The rearrangement uses TRBV10-3 and TRBJ1-5; 9 positions match TRBD1. Germline-derived CDR1 and CDR2 are ENHRY and SYGVKD. The CDR3 is 15 amino acids. V was clipped by 8 bases and J by 0 bases; unmatched bases: 5. This CDR3 is CAIHWTGDSNQPQHF. CDR3 DNA: TGTGCCATCCATTGGACAGGGGATAGCAATCAGCCCCAGCATTTT.